This T cell receptor (beta chain) was profiled in a study of metastatic and nonmetastatic thyroid tumors. Study-wide background: Blood and tumor or nodule tissue repertoires from malignant and benign thyroid patients were compared.

Not a single patient had been given any form of treatment at any point before undergoing thyroid surgery. The CDR3 length is 18 residues. Per the germline V gene, CDR1 is MDHEN and CDR2 is SYDVKM. V lost 6 bases and J lost 1, with 21 bases in between. Source study methods: Using the CDR3 differences seen across clinicopathological groups, the authors built a distant-metastasis classifier for papillary thyroid cancer, which was meant to discriminate distant-metastatic patients. MiXCR re-clonotyped the PCR reads for TCRdb. TCRdb's processing, not the authors' own work, is the source of the V and J calls. Here the sample spans around 17,000 clones, about 26% being singletons. This clone was seen a handful of times. No antigen is known for it. Regarding the study as a whole: Benign nodules were reported to have significantly lower TCR beta diversity than malignant thyroid tumors, in blood and tumor.

The V call is TRBV28, the J call TRBJ2-2, with a weak D call TRBD1 (6 bases). The sequenced sample was adjacent normal tissue. This receptor was taken from a female donor with papillary thyroid cancer or a benign thyroid nodule (not recorded which). Some clones in this sample may be carry-over from other donors' samples. CDR3 sequence reads: CASRPIKMDRGNTGELFF. CDR3 DNA sequence: TGTGCCAGCAGACCCATCAAAATGGACAGAGGGAACACCGGGGAGCTGTTTTTT.